A selection of T cell receptor beta chains follows, all from one sample in a study of blood T cell repertoires in COVID-19. TCRdb keeps only in-frame clones here, not all; method: immunoSEQ multiplex PCR. The profile shows 200,000 to 250,000 clones, 75% to 90% of them singletons. Specimen: peripheral blood. Source of these receptors: a woman between 65 and 79 years old with COVID-19, enrolled during active disease. Both conserved end residues are part of each CDR3. The D gene is left open where the match is weak. Expanded clones get a size class; other rows say once, few or many, or leave the size out.

J gene: TRBJ1-5
V gene: TRBV6-2/TRBV6-3
D gene: NA
clone size: NA
CDR3 DNA: TGTGCCAGCAGTTATCAAAATCAGCCCCAGCATTTT
CDR3 protein: CASSYQNQPQHF

J gene: TRBJ2-5
V gene: TRBV29-1
D gene: TRBD1
clone size: NA
CDR3 DNA: TGCAGCGTTGCAGGGGGTGTAGGAGAGACCCAGTACTTC
CDR3 protein: CSVAGGVGETQYF

J gene: TRBJ2-5
V gene: TRBV4-2
D gene: TRBD2
clone size: few
CDR3 DNA: TGTGCCAGCAGCCAAGAGGTCGCTCGGGGGGGTGAGACCCAGTACTTC
CDR3 protein: CASSQEVARGGETQYF

J gene: TRBJ2-3
V gene: TRBV18
D gene: NA
clone size: NA
CDR3 DNA: TGTGCCAGCTCCGACTATCGCACTCCAAATACGCAGTATTTT
CDR3 protein: CASSDYRTPNTQYF

J gene: TRBJ2-7
V gene: TRBV29-1
D gene: TRBD2
clone size: NA
CDR3 DNA: TGCAGCGCCAGTAGCGGGAGCGACTACGAGCAGTACTTC
CDR3 protein: CSASSGSDYEQYF

J gene: TRBJ2-1
V gene: TRBV7-2
D gene: TRBD1
clone size: NA
CDR3 DNA: TGTGCCAGCAGCTTAGGGGGGACAGGCCGATACAATGAGCAGTTCTTC
CDR3 protein: CASSLGGTGRYNEQFF

J gene: TRBJ2-1
V gene: TRBV9
D gene: TRBD2
clone size: NA
CDR3 DNA: TGTGCCAGCAGCTCCACTAGCGGTTACAATGAGCAGTTCTTC
CDR3 protein: CASSSTSGYNEQFF

J gene: TRBJ1-2
V gene: TRBV5-1
D gene: TRBD1
clone size: NA
CDR3 DNA: TGCGCCAGCAGCACGGGACAGTCATCCTCCGGCTACACCTTC
CDR3 protein: CASSTGQSSSGYTF

J gene: TRBJ1-3
V gene: TRBV29-1
D gene: NA
clone size: NA
CDR3 DNA: TGCAGCGTCTGGGCAGTCAGCTCTGGAAACACCATATATTTT
CDR3 protein: CSVWAVSSGNTIYF

J gene: TRBJ2-1
V gene: TRBV12-1
D gene: NA
clone size: once
CDR3 DNA: TGTGCCAGCAGCTCTTGTTTTTTAGCGGGAGGGCCACTGAATGAGCAGTTCTTC
CDR3 protein: CASSSCFLAGGPLNEQFF